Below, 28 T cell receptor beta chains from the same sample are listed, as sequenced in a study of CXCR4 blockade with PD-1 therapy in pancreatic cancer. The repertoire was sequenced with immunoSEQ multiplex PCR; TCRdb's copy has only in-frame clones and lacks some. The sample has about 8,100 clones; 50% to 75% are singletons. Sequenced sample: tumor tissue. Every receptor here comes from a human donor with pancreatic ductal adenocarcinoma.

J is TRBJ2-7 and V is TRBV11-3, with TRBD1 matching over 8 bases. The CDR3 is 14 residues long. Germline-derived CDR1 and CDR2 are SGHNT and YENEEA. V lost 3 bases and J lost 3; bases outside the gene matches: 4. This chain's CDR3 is CASSFLDRGYEQYF. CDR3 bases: TGTGCCAGCAGCTTTCTCGACAGGGGCTACGAGCAGTACTTC.

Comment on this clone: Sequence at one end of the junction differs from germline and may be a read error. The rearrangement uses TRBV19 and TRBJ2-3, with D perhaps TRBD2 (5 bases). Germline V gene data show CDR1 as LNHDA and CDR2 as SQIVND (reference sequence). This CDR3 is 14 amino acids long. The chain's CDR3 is CASSYREGSDTQYF. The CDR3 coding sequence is TGTGCCAGTAGTTATCGGGAAGGGTCAGATACACAGTATTTT.

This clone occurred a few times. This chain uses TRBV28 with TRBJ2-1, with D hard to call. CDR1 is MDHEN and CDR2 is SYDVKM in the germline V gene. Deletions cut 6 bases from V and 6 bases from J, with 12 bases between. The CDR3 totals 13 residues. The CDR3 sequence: CASRATSPNEQFF. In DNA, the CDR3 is TGTGCCAGCAGAGCGACATCACCCAATGAGCAGTTCTTC.

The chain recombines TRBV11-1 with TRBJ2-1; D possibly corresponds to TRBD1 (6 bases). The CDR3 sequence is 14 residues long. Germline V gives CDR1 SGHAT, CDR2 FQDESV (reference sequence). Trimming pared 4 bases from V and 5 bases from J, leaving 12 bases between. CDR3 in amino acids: CASSYRAGDNEQFF. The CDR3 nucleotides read TGTGCCAGCAGCTACAGGGCCGGCGACAATGAGCAGTTCTTC.

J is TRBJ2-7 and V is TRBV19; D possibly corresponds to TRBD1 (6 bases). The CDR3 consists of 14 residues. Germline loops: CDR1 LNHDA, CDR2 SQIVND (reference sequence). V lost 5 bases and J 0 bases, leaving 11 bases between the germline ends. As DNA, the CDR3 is TGTGCCAGTAGTGAGCAGGGGAGCTCCTACGAGCAGTACTTC. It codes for CASSEQGSSYEQYF.

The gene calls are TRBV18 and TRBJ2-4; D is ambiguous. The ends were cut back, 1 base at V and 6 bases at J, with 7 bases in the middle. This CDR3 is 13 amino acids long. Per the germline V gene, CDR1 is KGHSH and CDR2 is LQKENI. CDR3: CASSPLDPNIQYF. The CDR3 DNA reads TGTGCCAGCTCACCACTCGACCCAAACATTCAGTACTTC. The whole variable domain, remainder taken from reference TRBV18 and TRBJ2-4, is NAGVMQNPRHLVRRRGQEARLRCSPMKGHSHVYWYRQLPEEGLKFMVYLQKENIIDESGMPKERFSAEFPKEGPSILRIQQVVRGDSAAYFCASSPLDPNIQYFGAGTRLSVL.

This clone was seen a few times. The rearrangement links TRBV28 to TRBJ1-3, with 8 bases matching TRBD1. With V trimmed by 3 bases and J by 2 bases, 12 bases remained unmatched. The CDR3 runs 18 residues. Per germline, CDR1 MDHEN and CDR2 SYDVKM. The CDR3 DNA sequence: TGTGCCAGCAGTTTCCCACTGCACCTACAGGGGGCTGGAAACACCATATATTTT. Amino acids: CASSFPLHLQGAGNTIYF.

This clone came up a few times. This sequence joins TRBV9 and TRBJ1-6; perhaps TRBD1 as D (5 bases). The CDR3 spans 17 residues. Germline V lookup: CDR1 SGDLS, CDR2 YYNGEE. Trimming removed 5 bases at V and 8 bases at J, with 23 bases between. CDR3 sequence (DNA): TGTGCCAGCAGAGACCGGAACAGGTTTCGTTTCGATTCACCCCTCCACTTT. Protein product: CASRDRNRFRFDSPLHF.

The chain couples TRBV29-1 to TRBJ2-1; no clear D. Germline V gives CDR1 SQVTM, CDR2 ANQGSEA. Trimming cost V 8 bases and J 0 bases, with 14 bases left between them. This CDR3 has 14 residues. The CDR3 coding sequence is TGCAGCCTCTCCTCCGGGCTCTCCTACAATGAGCAGTTCTTC. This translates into CSLSSGLSYNEQFF.

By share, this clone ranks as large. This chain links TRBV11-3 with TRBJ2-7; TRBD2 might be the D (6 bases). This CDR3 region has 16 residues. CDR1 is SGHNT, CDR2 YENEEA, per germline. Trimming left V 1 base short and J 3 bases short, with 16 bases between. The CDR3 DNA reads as TGTGCCAGCAGCTTAGGTTCAGGAGGGACGAACTACGAGCAGTACTTC. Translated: CASSLGSGGTNYEQYF.

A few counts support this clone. The CDR3 coding sequence is TGTGCCAGCAGCTTGGGGCAGAGTATCCAAGAGACCCAGTACTTC. This sequence encodes CASSLGQSIQETQYF. The chain couples TRBV11-3 to TRBJ2-5, with a tentative D call TRBD1 (5 bases). V lost 3 bases and J lost 1, with 12 bases in between. The germline V gene encodes CDR1 SGHNT and CDR2 YENEEA. The CDR3 contains 15 residues.

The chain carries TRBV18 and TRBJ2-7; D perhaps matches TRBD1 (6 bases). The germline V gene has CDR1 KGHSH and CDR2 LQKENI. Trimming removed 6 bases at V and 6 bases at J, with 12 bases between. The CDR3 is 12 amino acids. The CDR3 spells CASSNRVREQYF. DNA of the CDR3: TGTGCCAGCTCGAACAGGGTGCGCGAGCAGTACTTC.

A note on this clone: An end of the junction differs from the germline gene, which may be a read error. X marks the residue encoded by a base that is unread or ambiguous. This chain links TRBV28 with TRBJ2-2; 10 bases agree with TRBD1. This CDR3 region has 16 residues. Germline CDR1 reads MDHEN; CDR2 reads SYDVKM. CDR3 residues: CASSNDRGRNTXELFF. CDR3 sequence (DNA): TGTGCCAGCAGCAACGACAGGGGGCGGAACACCRGGGAGCTGTTTTTT.

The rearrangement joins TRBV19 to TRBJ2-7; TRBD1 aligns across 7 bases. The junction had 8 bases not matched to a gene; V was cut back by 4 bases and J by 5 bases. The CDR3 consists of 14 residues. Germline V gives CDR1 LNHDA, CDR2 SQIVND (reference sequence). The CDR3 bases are TGTGCCAGTAGTACGATTGACAGGGTGAACGAGCAGTACTTC. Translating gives CASSTIDRVNEQYF. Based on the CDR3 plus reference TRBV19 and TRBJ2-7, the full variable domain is DGGITQSPKYLFRKEGQNVTLSCEQNLNHDAMYWYRQDPGQGLRLIYYSQIVNDFQKGDIAEGYSVSREKKESFPLTVTSAQKNPTAFYLCASSTIDRVNEQYFGPGTRLTVT.

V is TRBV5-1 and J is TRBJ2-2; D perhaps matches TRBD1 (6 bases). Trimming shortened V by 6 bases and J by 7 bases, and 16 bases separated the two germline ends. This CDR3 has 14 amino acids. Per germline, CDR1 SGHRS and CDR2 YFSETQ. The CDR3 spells CASNPGTPYGELFF. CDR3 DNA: TGCGCCAGCAACCCCGGGACACCCTACGGGGAGCTGTTTTTT.

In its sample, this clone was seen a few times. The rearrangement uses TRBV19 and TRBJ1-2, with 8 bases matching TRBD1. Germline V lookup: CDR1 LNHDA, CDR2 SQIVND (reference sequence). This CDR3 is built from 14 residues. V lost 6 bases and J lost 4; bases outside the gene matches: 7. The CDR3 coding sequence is TGTGCCAGTAGGTCCAGGGGGCTCGGCTATGGCTACACCTTC. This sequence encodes CASRSRGLGYGYTF.

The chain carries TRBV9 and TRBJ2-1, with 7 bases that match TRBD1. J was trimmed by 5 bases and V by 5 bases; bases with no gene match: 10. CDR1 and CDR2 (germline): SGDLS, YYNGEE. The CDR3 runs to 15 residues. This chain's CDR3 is CASSEQGPGNNEQFF. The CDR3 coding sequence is TGTGCCAGCAGTGAACAGGGGCCGGGGAACAATGAGCAGTTCTTC.

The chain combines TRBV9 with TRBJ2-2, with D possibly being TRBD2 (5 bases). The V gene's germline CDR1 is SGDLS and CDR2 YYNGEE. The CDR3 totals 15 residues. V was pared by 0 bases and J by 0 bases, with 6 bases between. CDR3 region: CASSVGAANTGELFF. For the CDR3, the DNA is TGTGCCAGCAGCGTAGGAGCGGCGAACACCGGGGAGCTGTTTTTT.

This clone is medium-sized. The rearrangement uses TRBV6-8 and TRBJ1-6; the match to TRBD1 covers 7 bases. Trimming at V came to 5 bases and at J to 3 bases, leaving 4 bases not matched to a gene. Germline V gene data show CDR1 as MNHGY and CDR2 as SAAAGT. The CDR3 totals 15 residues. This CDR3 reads CASSKTGIYNSPLHF. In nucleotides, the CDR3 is TGTGCCAGCAGTAAGACAGGGATCTATAATTCACCCCTCCACTTT.

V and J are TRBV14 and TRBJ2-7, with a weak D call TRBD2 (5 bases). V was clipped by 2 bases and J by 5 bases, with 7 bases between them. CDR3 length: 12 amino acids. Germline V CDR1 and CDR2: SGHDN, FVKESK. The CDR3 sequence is CASSQRRDEQYF. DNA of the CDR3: TGTGCCAGCAGCCAAAGGCGGGACGAGCAGTACTTC.

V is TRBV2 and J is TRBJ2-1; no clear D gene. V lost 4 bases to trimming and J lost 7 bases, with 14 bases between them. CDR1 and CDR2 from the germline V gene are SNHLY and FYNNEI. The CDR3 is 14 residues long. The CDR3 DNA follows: TGTGCCAGCAGTGCCACGGCCCGGTGGAATGAGCAGTTCTTC. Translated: CASSATARWNEQFF. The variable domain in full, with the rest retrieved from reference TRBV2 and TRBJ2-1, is EPEVTQTPSHQVTQMGQEVILRCVPISNHLYFYWYRQILGQKVEFLVSFYNNEISEKSEIFDDQFSVERPDGSNFTLKIRSTKLEDSAMYFCASSATARWNEQFFGPGTRLTVL.

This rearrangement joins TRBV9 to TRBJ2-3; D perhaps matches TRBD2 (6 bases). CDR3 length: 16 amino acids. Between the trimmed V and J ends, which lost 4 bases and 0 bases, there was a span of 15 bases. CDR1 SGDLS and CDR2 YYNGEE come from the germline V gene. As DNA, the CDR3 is TGTGCCAGCAGCCCCCGCCCGGGACTGAGCACAGATACGCAGTATTTT. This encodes CASSPRPGLSTDTQYF.

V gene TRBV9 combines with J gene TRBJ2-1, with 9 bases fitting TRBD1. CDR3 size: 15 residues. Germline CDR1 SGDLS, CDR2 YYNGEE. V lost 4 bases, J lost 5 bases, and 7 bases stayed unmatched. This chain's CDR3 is CASSWTGTGHNEQFF. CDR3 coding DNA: TGTGCCAGCAGCTGGACCGGGACAGGGCACAATGAGCAGTTCTTC.

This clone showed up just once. The CDR3 nucleotides are TGTGCCAGCTCACCAGCAGCCACCTACGAGCAGTACTTC. Amino acid sequence: CASSPAATYEQYF. The rearrangement joins TRBV18 to TRBJ2-7; D unresolved. There are 13 residues in the CDR3. Looked up from germline, CDR1 is KGHSH and CDR2 is LQKENI. V lost 2 bases to trimming and J lost 2 bases, with 7 bases between them.

The chain's CDR3 is CASSGPTGNTGELFF. The DNA for the CDR3 is TGTGCCAGCAGTGGCCCAACAGGGAACACCGGGGAGCTGTTTTTT. The rearrangement uses TRBV25-1 and TRBJ2-2; D is possibly TRBD1 (5 bases). The CDR3 has 15 amino acids. Between the trimmed V and J ends, which lost 4 bases and 1 base, there was a span of 10 bases. From germline, CDR1 is MGHDK and CDR2 SYGVNS.

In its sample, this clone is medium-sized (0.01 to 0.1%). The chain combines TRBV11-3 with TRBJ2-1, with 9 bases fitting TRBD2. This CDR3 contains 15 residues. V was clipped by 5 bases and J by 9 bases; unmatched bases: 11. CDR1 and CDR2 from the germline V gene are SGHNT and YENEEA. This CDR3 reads CASSANVRGGLEQFF. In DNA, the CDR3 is TGTGCCAGCAGCGCTAACGTGCGGGGGGGCCTTGAGCAGTTCTTC. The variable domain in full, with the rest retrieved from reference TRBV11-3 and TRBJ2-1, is EAGVVQSPRYKIIEKKQPVAFWCNPISGHNTLYWYLQNLGQGPELLIRYENEEAVDDSQLPKDRFSAERLKGVDSTLKIQPAELGDSAVYLCASSANVRGGLEQFFGPGTRLTVL.

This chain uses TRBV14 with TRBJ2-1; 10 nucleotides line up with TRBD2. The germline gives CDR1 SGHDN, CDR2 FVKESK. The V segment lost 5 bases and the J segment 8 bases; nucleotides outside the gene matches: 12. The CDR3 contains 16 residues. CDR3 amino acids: CASSGGRSGRADEQFF. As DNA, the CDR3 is TGTGCCAGCAGCGGGGGACGCAGCGGGAGGGCCGATGAGCAGTTCTTC.

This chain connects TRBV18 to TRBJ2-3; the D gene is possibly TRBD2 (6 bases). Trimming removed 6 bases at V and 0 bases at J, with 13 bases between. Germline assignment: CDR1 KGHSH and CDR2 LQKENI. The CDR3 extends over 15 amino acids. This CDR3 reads CASSIGGESTDTQYF. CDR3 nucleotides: TGTGCCAGCTCCATTGGAGGGGAGAGCACAGATACGCAGTATTTT.